This section outlines one T cell receptor (beta chain) sequence together with its context. As yet, its antigen is unknown. The data stem from a study of cytomegalovirus exposure and HLA in healthy donors. Overall study findings and caveats: Analysis was carried out at a later point, and it linked a missense DCLRE1C variant to TCR beta V- and J-gene trimming.

Primers included in the PCR were 60 Vbeta and 13 Jbeta primers. Data came from immunoSEQ multiplex PCR; TCRdb stores just in-frame clones and leaves some out. The top ten clones hold under 1.5% of a sample with under 200,000 clones, roughly four fifths of them seen once. The clonotype originates from a man between 18 and 29 years old in good health and CMV-seronegative. Specimen: PBMCs.

The CDR3, as DNA: TGTGCCAGCAGTCCCCGAGGGGGACAGGGGAATTCAGATACGCAGTATTTT. Amino acids: CASSPRGGQGNSDTQYF. This chain connects TRBV7-9 to TRBJ2-3; the match to TRBD1 covers 10 bases. Germline V gene data show CDR1 as SEHNR and CDR2 as FQNEAQ (reference sequence). This CDR3 is 17 amino acids long. The junction had 13 bases not matched to a gene; V was cut back by 6 bases and J by 4 bases.